This passage covers 30 T cell receptor beta chains from one sample sequenced in a study of blood T cell repertoires in COVID-19. Sequencing was performed with immunoSEQ multiplex PCR; in TCRdb, only in-frame clones are kept and a portion is missing. The sample contains over 250,000 clones, roughly 90% of which appear only once. The sequencing input was PBMCs or T cells enriched from blood (not recorded which). Source of these receptors: a man in his sixties who had recovered from COVID-19.

The chain uses TRBV11-2 and TRBJ1-2; D remains ambiguous. Trimming stripped 4 bases from V and 1 base from J, with 10 bases between. The CDR3 contains 14 residues. Germline CDR1 SGHAT, CDR2 FQNNGV. CDR3 bases: TGTGCCAGCAGCTCCCCGTTCCGTAACTATGGCTACACCTTC. It translates to CASSSPFRNYGYTF.

This chain links TRBV7-2 with TRBJ2-7; a weak D match, TRBD2 (6 bases). Germline V gene lookup returns CDR1 SGHTA and CDR2 FQGNSA. V was pared by 3 bases and J by 6 bases, with 15 bases between. CDR3 size: 14 residues. The CDR3 coding sequence is TGTGCCAGCAGCTTGGGACTCCCTAGTGGCGAGCAGTACTTC. Protein sequence: CASSLGLPSGEQYF.

The genes are TRBV6-5 and TRBJ2-7; weak D call: TRBD1 (5 bases). CDR1 is MNHEY, CDR2 SVGAGI, per germline. The CDR3 has 14 amino acids. The ends were cut back, 6 bases at V and 0 bases at J, with 12 bases in the middle. The CDR3 DNA follows: TGTGCCAGCAGGGTAAATGGACACTCCTACGAGCAGTACTTC. Translating it yields CASRVNGHSYEQYF.

The chain links TRBV6-2 or TRBV6-3 to TRBJ1-1; no firm D call. CDR1 and CDR2 from the germline V gene are MNHEY and SVGEGT. Trimming took off 5 bases at V and 1 base at J, with 14 bases between the two ends. The CDR3 runs 15 residues. The DNA for the CDR3 is TGTGCCAGCAGTGGCCGGGGTACGGGGAACACTGAAGCTTTCTTT. This sequence encodes CASSGRGTGNTEAFF.

V usage is TRBV2 and J usage is TRBJ2-7, with D perhaps matching TRBD1 (5 bases). The V end was cut by 4 bases, the J end by 1 base, with 14 bases between. The germline V gene encodes CDR1 SNHLY and CDR2 FYNNEI. There are 15 residues in the CDR3. Written as DNA, the CDR3 is TGTGCCAGCAGTGGGCAGGGCCTATTGTCCTACGAGCAGTACTTC. Translation gives CASSGQGLLSYEQYF.

Here the CDR3 reads CASSLEGGLGYGYTF. The CDR3 DNA reads as TGTGCCAGCAGCTTAGAAGGGGGCCTGGGCTATGGCTACACCTTC. This chain links TRBV11-3 with TRBJ1-2; 7 bases are shared with TRBD1. J was trimmed by 4 bases and V by 0 bases; bases with no gene match: 5. CDR1 and CDR2 from the germline V gene are SGHNT and YENEEA. The CDR3 runs 15 residues.

This chain connects TRBV10-2 to TRBJ2-5; 16 positions agree with TRBD2. The CDR3 extends over 22 amino acids. Germline V gene lookup returns CDR1 WSHSY and CDR2 SAAADI. With V trimmed by 4 bases and J by 3 bases, 20 bases remained unmatched. This CDR3 is CASSGPGLAGGPARGVKETQYF. Here the CDR3 DNA reads TGCGCCAGCAGTGGACCGGGACTAGCGGGGGGGCCCGCAAGGGGGGTTAAAGAGACCCAGTACTTC.

This rearrangement joins TRBV5-4 to TRBJ2-7; TRBD2 agrees at 8 bases. Looked up from germline, CDR1 is SGHNT and CDR2 is YYREEE (reference sequence). J was trimmed by 0 bases and V by 4 bases; bases with no gene match: 6. There are 15 residues in the CDR3. In DNA, the CDR3 is TGTGCCAGCAGCATCGGACTAGCTCTCTCCTACGAGCAGTACTTC. Translating it yields CASSIGLALSYEQYF.

This clone was counted once. The chain uses TRBV24-1 and TRBJ2-6; a weak D match, TRBD1 (6 bases). V dropped 3 bases and J dropped 0 bases, with 17 bases sitting between them. Germline V lookup: CDR1 KGHDR, CDR2 SFDVKD. This CDR3 contains 19 residues. This chain's CDR3 is CATSDASGHEVSGANVLTF. The CDR3, as DNA: TGTGCCACCAGTGATGCGTCGGGACATGAAGTCTCTGGGGCCAACGTCCTGACTTTC.

The chain combines TRBV6-5 with TRBJ1-1, with D possibly being TRBD1 (6 bases). The germline V gene has CDR1 MNHEY and CDR2 SVGAGI. This CDR3 is 11 amino acids long. The ends were cut back, 6 bases at V and 12 bases at J, with 14 bases in the middle. The CDR3 protein is CASRTTGQTFF. The CDR3 DNA is TGTGCCAGCAGGACGACAGGCCAGACTTTCTTT.

The chain links TRBV5-1 to TRBJ1-1, with D hard to call. V was cut by 0 bases and J by 4 bases, with 13 bases left in between. CDR1 SGHRS and CDR2 YFSETQ come from the germline V gene. This CDR3 has 15 residues. The CDR3 loop reads CASSLVVAGRTEAFF. The DNA for the CDR3 is TGCGCCAGCAGCTTGGTTGTCGCGGGCCGCACTGAAGCTTTCTTT.

The chain recombines TRBV19 with TRBJ1-4; 9 bases agree with TRBD1. Germline values: CDR1 LNHDA, CDR2 SQIVND (reference sequence). The CDR3 sequence is 15 residues long. The junction had 5 bases not matched to a gene; V was cut back by 2 bases and J by 7 bases. CDR3 protein: CASSIRGQGGEKLFF. CDR3 DNA sequence: TGTGCCAGTAGTATAAGGGGACAGGGCGGTGAAAAACTGTTTTTT.

V gene TRBV4-2 combines with J gene TRBJ2-5, with 7 bases identical to TRBD1. CDR1 LGHNA and CDR2 YNFKEQ come from the germline V gene. The CDR3 covers 16 residues. J lost 2 bases, V lost 1 base, and 7 bases had no gene match. DNA of the CDR3: TGTGCCAGCAGCCAAGGGACAGGTATGCGTCAAGAGACCCAGTACTTC. This gives the protein CASSQGTGMRQETQYF.

The chain links TRBV6-5 to TRBJ1-2, with D unclear. The CDR3 is made up of 11 amino acids. Germline CDR1 and CDR2: MNHEY and SVGAGI. V lost 6 bases to trimming and J lost 7 bases, with 9 bases between them. The CDR3 loop reads CASSNPGGYTF. CDR3 bases: TGTGCCAGCAGCAACCCGGGTGGCTACACCTTC.

The V call is TRBV7-9, the J call TRBJ1-1; D uncertain. Germline CDR1 SEHNR, CDR2 FQNEAQ (reference sequence). This CDR3 comprises 13 residues. CDR3 in DNA: TGTGCAGCGGGTAGGGCGGGGAACACTGAAGCTTTCTTT. Protein: CAAGRAGNTEAFF.

V and J are TRBV7-9 and TRBJ1-5, with D possibly being TRBD1 (5 bases). Germline lookup yields CDR1 SEHNR and CDR2 FQNEAQ (reference sequence). The length of the CDR3 is 14 residues. The ends were cut back, 3 bases at V and 5 bases at J, with 11 bases in the middle. CDR3 sequence: CASSLGHTDQPQHF. The CDR3 DNA is TGTGCCAGCAGCTTGGGGCACACGGATCAGCCCCAGCATTTT.

The chain's CDR3 is CASSLTVQNTEAFF. The CDR3 coding sequence is TGTGCCAGCAGCTTAACTGTCCAGAACACTGAAGCTTTCTTT. The rearrangement joins TRBV7-3 to TRBJ1-1; D is unresolved. V was cut by 0 bases and J by 1 base, with 6 bases left in between. Per the germline V gene, CDR1 is SGHTA and CDR2 is FQGTGA. CDR3 size: 14 residues.

The genes are TRBV4-1 and TRBJ2-5, with TRBD2 matching 9 bases. The CDR3 spans 14 residues. CDR1 and CDR2 from the germline V gene are MGHRA and YSYEKL. Trimming removed 1 base from V and 7 bases from J; junction bases left unmatched: 4. The CDR3 DNA is TGCGCCAGCAGCCAAGTAGCGGGGGAGGGGACCCAGTACTTC. This codes for CASSQVAGEGTQYF.

The chain joins TRBV24-1 to TRBJ1-5; D is undetermined. V shed 7 bases and J shed 7 bases, with 16 bases lying between them. The CDR3 covers 14 residues. Per the germline V gene, CDR1 is KGHDR and CDR2 is SFDVKD. Here the CDR3 DNA reads TGTGCCACCAGCGAAGACACCCTGGTGCAGCCCCAGCATTTT. Protein product: CATSEDTLVQPQHF.

The chain joins TRBV11-3 to TRBJ1-2; the D gene is possibly TRBD1 (6 bases). Germline V lookup: CDR1 SGHNT, CDR2 YENEEA. Deletions cut 3 bases from V and 7 bases from J, with 9 bases between. This CDR3 spans 12 amino acids. CDR3 DNA sequence: TGTGCCAGCAGCTTCACAGGGAGTGGCTACACCTTC. Its protein product is CASSFTGSGYTF.

The V and J genes are TRBV5-4 and TRBJ2-6; TRBD1 agrees at 11 bases. The V segment lost 6 bases and the J segment 2 bases; nucleotides outside the gene matches: 4. The CDR3 is 16 amino acids. CDR1 is SGHNT and CDR2 is YYREEE in the germline V gene (reference sequence). The CDR3, as DNA: TGTGCCAGCACCCCGGGACAGGGGGCTGGGGCCAACGTCCTGACTTTC. It specifies CASTPGQGAGANVLTF.

This rearrangement joins TRBV27 to TRBJ2-1, with D uncertain. Trimming took off 5 bases at V and 9 bases at J, with 14 bases between the two ends. This CDR3 has 13 amino acids. The germline CDR1 and CDR2 sequences are MNHEY and SMNVEV (reference sequence). The CDR3: CASSTNGFREQFF. The CDR3 nucleotides are TGTGCCAGCAGTACCAACGGGTTCCGTGAGCAGTTCTTC.

The chain uses TRBV2 and TRBJ1-5; D perhaps matches TRBD1 (5 bases). The CDR3 contains 18 residues. Germline values: CDR1 SNHLY, CDR2 FYNNEI. Trimming pared 5 bases from V and 0 bases from J, leaving 20 bases between. The CDR3 here is CASSWEGLTENSNQPQHF. In nucleotides, the CDR3 is TGTGCCAGCAGTTGGGAGGGGTTAACCGAAAATAGCAATCAGCCCCAGCATTTT. Looking up the rest from reference TRBV2 and TRBJ1-5 gives the full variable domain: EPEVTQTPSHQVTQMGQEVILRCVPISNHLYFYWYRQILGQKVEFLVSFYNNEISEKSEIFDDQFSVERPDGSNFTLKIRSTKLEDSAMYFCASSWEGLTENSNQPQHFGDGTRLSIL.

This clone was counted a single time. The chain couples TRBV5-1 to TRBJ2-1, with TRBD2 matching over 8 bases. CDR3 size: 15 residues. Trimming at V came to 0 bases and at J to 7 bases, leaving 6 bases not matched to a gene. The germline gives CDR1 SGHRS, CDR2 YFSETQ. DNA of the CDR3: TGCGCCAGCAGCTTGGCAAGCGGGAGCGGAAATGAGCAGTTCTTC. This translates into CASSLASGSGNEQFF.

The chain recombines TRBV3-1 (or the pseudogene TRBV3-2) with TRBJ1-1; D unclear. Trimming shortened V by 1 base and J by 1 base, and 7 bases separated the two germline ends. The CDR3 is 14 amino acids. Germline CDR1 LGHDT, CDR2 YNNKEL (reference sequence). The CDR3 nucleotides are TGTGCCAGCAGCCAAGTTGGGCAGAACACTGAAGCTTTCTTT. This sequence encodes CASSQVGQNTEAFF.

This chain uses TRBV18 with TRBJ1-1, with D possibly matching TRBD1 (5 bases). Per the germline V gene, CDR1 is KGHSH and CDR2 is LQKENI. V was shortened by 6 bases and J by 3 bases, with 11 bases between the two germline ends. This CDR3 comprises 13 residues. In nucleotides, the CDR3 is TGTGCCAGCTCGGGGGAGGTCGACACTGAAGCTTTCTTT. Translated, it gives CASSGEVDTEAFF.

The chain links TRBV4-1 to TRBJ1-1; a weak D match, TRBD1 (5 bases). Between the trimmed V and J ends, which lost 2 bases and 9 bases, there was a span of 13 bases. There are 13 residues in the CDR3. Looked up from germline, CDR1 is MGHRA and CDR2 is YSYEKL. The CDR3 sequence is CASSQPDRGQAFF. CDR3 nucleotide sequence: TGCGCCAGCAGCCAACCTGACAGAGGTCAAGCTTTCTTT.

V usage is TRBV27 and J usage is TRBJ2-1, with 9 bases that match TRBD2. Germline CDR1 and CDR2: MNHEY and SMNVEV (reference sequence). V lost 2 bases and J lost 8; bases outside the gene matches: 10. CDR3 length: 16 amino acids. This CDR3 reads CASSLQSGGRRDEQFF. CDR3 nucleotides: TGTGCCAGCAGTTTACAAAGCGGGGGGCGAAGGGATGAGCAGTTCTTC.

This chain uses TRBV21-1 with TRBJ1-1; TRBD1, as called in the table, went unchecked against the DNA. TRBV21-1 is termed a pseudogene. This CDR3 is 11 amino acids long. CDR3 amino acids: CATDRATEAFF. The CDR3 DNA is TGTGCCACCGACAGGGCCACTGAAGCTTTCTTT.

The V call is TRBV3-1 (or the pseudogene TRBV3-2), the J call TRBJ2-4, with TRBD1 as a possible D gene (6 bases). Trimming left V 1 base short and J 3 bases short, with 19 bases between. Germline V lookup: CDR1 LGHDT, CDR2 YNNKEL (reference sequence). The CDR3 covers 18 residues. For the CDR3, the DNA is TGTGCCAGCAGCCAAGGTGGGGTGTTTGGACAGATCAAAAACATTCAGTACTTC. Its translation is CASSQGGVFGQIKNIQYF.